The sequence of this T cell receptor beta chain was determined in a study of control samples from healthy donors and cancer patients (dated by TCRdb to the early 2020s). This clone was counted a few times. Its antigen is currently not known. No much larger clone is present one base from it, and per-base qualities are unavailable. Libraries were prepared through the immunoSEQ multiplex PCR assay. TCRdb re-hosts the immuneACCESS table, in-frame sequences only. Its copies lack some clones; in the studies checked, an unresolved V gene accounts for under half of them, and the cause for the rest is not known. The sample data list about 150,000 clones, and 80% to 95% of these were observed just once. 0.68% of the sample rests with the top ten. According to the germline V gene (reference sequence), CDR1 reads MNHEY and CDR2 reads SMNVEV. Its CDR3 holds 14 amino acids, cysteine through phenylalanine. The only DNA kept is the CDR3, 42 bases in frame from the first base. V ends up 6 bases short and J 3 bases short, with an unmatched junction base count of 6.

Here the chain combines TRBV27 and TRBJ2-7, and 9 junction bases match TRBD1. What was sequenced was blood. The sequence derives from a woman aged 30 to 39 in good health. The nucleotide sequence is TGTGCCAGCAGGTTACAGGGGGCGAGCTACGAGCAGTACTTC. It specifies CASRLQGASYEQYF.